Here is one TCR beta chain with its context. There is no known antigen for this receptor. No much larger clone exists at a distance of one base, and base qualities are not known. The library was made by the immunoSEQ multiplex PCR assay. Sourced from immuneACCESS, this table was stored by TCRdb with only in-frame sequences that have V and J called. A share of the clones is absent; for the studies checked, an unresolved V gene accounts for under half, and the remainder has no known explanation. The sample has about 190,000 clones on record, approximately 91% of them singletons. 1.5% to 2% of the sample is held by the ten biggest clonotypes. The entry originates in a study of control samples from healthy donors and cancer patients (dated by TCRdb to 2019 to 2021). The germline V gene provides CDR1 SNHLY and CDR2 FYNNEI. The CDR3 goes from the cysteine to the phenylalanine over 16 residues. Only CDR3 DNA is held: 48 bases, read in frame from base 1. V is cut by 5 bases and J by 2 bases, and the space between the germline ends is 17 bases.

Sequencing used blood. The V and J segments used are TRBV2 and TRBJ2-3; a tentative D call is TRBD2 (6 bases match). The source of this sequence is a young man in good health. The sequence in DNA is TGTGCCAGCAGTCCCCGACTAGTTTCCACCACAGATACGCAGTATTTT. This gives the protein CASSPRLVSTTDTQYF.